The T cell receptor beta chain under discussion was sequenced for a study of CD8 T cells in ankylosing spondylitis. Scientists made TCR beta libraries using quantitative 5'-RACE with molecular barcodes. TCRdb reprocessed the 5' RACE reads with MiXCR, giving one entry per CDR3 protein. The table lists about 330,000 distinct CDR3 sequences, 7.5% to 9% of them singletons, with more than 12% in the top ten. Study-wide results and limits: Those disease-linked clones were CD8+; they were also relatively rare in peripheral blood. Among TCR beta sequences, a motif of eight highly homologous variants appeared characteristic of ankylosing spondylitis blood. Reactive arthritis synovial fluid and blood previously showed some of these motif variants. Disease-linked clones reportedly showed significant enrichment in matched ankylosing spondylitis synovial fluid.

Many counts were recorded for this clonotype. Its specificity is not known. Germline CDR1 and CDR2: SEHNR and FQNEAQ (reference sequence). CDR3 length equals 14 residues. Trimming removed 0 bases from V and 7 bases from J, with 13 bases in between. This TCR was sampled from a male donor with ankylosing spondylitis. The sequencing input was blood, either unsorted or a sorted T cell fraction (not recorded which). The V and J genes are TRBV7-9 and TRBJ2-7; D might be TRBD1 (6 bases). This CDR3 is CASSLARDTLEQYF. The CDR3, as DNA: TGTGCCAGCAGCTTAGCGAGGGACACCTTGGAGCAGTACTTC.